The sequence of this TCR beta chain was determined in a study of blood T cell repertoires in COVID-19. Study as a whole: COVID-19 samples collected from the United States, Italy and Spain covered acute and convalescent phases. PBMCs, B-cell-depleted T cells, or T cells provided the cDNA or gDNA that made up the material.

From germline, CDR1 is SGHNT and CDR2 YYREEE (reference sequence). Trimming took 5 bases from V and 2 from J, leaving 11 bases between them. CDR3 length: 14 amino acids. As processed by the authors: By means of reference gene primer amplification, nucleated cell counts were estimated. Repertoires were generated with immunoSEQ multiplex PCR, while TCRdb's copy carries only in-frame clones and drops some. V and J calls and clone size come straight from that table; D and trimming were deduced from the DNA. Of 350,000 to 400,000 clones in the sample, roughly 90% were seen once. The chain couples TRBV5-4 to TRBJ1-3; possibly TRBD1 for D (5 bases). The clonotype comes from a woman in her thirties with COVID-19, enrolled during active disease. Sequencing was performed on peripheral blood. The CDR3 DNA reads as TGTGCCAGCAGTCCCTCGGGGGCTGGAAACACCATATATTTT. This translates into CASSPSGAGNTIYF.